The clone carrying this T cell receptor (beta chain) was seen a single time. The data derive from a study of OX40 agonist ivuxolimab in advanced cancers. Sequenced by immunoSEQ multiplex PCR; TCRdb stores in-frame clones only, minus some. The data contain some 16,000 clones, 75% to 90% of them singletons. The TCR sequence derives from an adult with an advanced solid tumor such as melanoma, head and neck, liver or kidney cancer. Specimen: CD4+ or CD8+ T cells sorted from blood, collected in a trial of the OX40 agonist ivuxolimab.

CDR3: CASSAIEGDEKLFF. In DNA, the CDR3 is TGTGCCAGCAGCGCTATCGAGGGGGATGAAAAACTGTTTTTT. This chain links TRBV9 with TRBJ1-4; D is perhaps TRBD1 (6 bases). Germline V gene sequence: CDR1 SGDLS, CDR2 YYNGEE. The V end lost 3 bases, the J end lost 6 bases, and 12 bases lay between the germline ends. The CDR3 consists of 14 residues.